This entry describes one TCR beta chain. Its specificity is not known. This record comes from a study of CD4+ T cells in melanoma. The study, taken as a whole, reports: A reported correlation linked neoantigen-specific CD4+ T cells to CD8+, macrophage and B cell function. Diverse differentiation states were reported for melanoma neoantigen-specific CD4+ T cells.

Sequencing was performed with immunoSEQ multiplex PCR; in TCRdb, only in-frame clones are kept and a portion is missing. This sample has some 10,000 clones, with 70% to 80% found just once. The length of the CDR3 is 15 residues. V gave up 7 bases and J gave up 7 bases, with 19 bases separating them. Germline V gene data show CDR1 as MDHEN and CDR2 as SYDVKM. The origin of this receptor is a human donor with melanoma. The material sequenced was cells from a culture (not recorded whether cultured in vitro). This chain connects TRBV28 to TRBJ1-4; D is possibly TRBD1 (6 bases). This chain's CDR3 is CASTTSGGLSEKLFF. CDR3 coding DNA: TGTGCCAGCACCACGTCGGGGGGGCTAAGTGAAAAACTGTTTTTT.